One and the same sample provided the 12 T cell receptor beta chains below, sequenced in a study of blood T cell repertoires in COVID-19. TCRdb keeps only in-frame clones here, not all; method: immunoSEQ multiplex PCR. The sample consists of 150,000 or so clones, about 79% of them appearing once. The sequenced sample was peripheral blood. The receptors originated from a woman older than 75 with acute or convalescent COVID-19.

The sample holds one count of this clone. V usage is TRBV27 and J usage is TRBJ2-1; TRBD2 matches at 7 bases. The length of the CDR3 is 14 residues. The germline V gene has CDR1 MNHEY and CDR2 SMNVEV (reference sequence). J lost 4 bases, V lost 7 bases, and 7 bases had no gene match. In DNA, the CDR3 is TGTGCCAGCACTTCCGGGGGGTCATACAATGAGCAGTTCTTC. As protein: CASTSGGSYNEQFF.

The chain has TRBV27 and TRBJ2-5; maybe TRBD1 (5 bases). Germline V gene lookup returns CDR1 MNHEY and CDR2 SMNVEV (reference sequence). Trimming stripped 4 bases from V and 5 bases from J, with 17 bases between. The CDR3 has 15 residues. The DNA of the CDR3 is TGTGCCAGCAGTTCCTACTCAGGGATTCGGGAGACCCAGTACTTC. Translation: CASSSYSGIRETQYF.

The chain recombines TRBV7-8 with TRBJ2-3; TRBD2 matches at 7 bases. With 3 bases clipped from V and 3 bases from J, the junction kept 6 bases outside the gene matches. Germline V gene sequence: CDR1 SGHVS, CDR2 FQNEAQ. The CDR3 is 15 residues long. In nucleotides, the CDR3 is TGTGCCAGCAGCTTCCTGGGGGGGAGGACAGATACGCAGTATTTT. Translation gives CASSFLGGRTDTQYF.

This clone has more than one count but fewer than ten. The V call is TRBV9, the J call TRBJ1-1; no clear D. V lost 3 bases and J lost 1, with 7 bases in between. In germline, CDR1 is SGDLS, CDR2 YYNGEE. CDR3 length: 13 amino acids. CDR3 sequence reads: CASSAQQNTEAFF. The DNA of the CDR3 is TGTGCCAGCAGCGCCCAACAGAACACTGAAGCTTTCTTT.

V usage is TRBV3-1 (or the pseudogene TRBV3-2) and J usage is TRBJ1-5; D unclear. The V end was cut by 1 base, the J end by 4 bases, with 5 bases between. The CDR3 is made up of 13 amino acids. CDR1 LGHDT and CDR2 YNNKEL come from the germline V gene (reference sequence). CDR3 protein: CASSQAGNQPQHF. DNA of the CDR3: TGTGCCAGCAGCCAAGCGGGAAATCAGCCCCAGCATTTT.

J is TRBJ1-1 and V is TRBV2; 8 positions agree with TRBD1. This CDR3 is built from 14 residues. Germline CDR1 and CDR2: SNHLY and FYNNEI. V shed 7 bases and J 0 bases; nucleotides not matched to a gene: 4. The CDR3 here is CASTKDRVNTEAFF. CDR3 sequence (DNA): TGTGCCAGCACGAAGGACAGGGTGAACACTGAAGCTTTCTTT.

The chain employs TRBV18 and TRBJ1-2; D ambiguous. Trimming removed 2 bases from V and 5 bases from J, with 9 bases in between. Germline V gene sequence: CDR1 KGHSH, CDR2 LQKENI. The CDR3 spans 13 residues. CDR3 amino acids: CASSPERIYGYTF. CDR3 nucleotides: TGTGCCAGCTCACCAGAGAGGATATATGGCTACACCTTC.

This rearrangement joins TRBV2 to TRBJ1-4; D remains unclear. Germline V gives CDR1 SNHLY, CDR2 FYNNEI. V was trimmed by 2 bases and J by 8 bases, leaving 6 bases between them. The CDR3 length is 12 residues. CDR3 DNA: TGTGCCAGCAGTGAACGAGCCGAAAAACTGTTTTTT. Its translation: CASSERAEKLFF.

This clone has more than one count but fewer than ten. The chain combines TRBV6-4 with TRBJ1-2, with D tentatively TRBD1 (6 bases). The CDR3 is made up of 14 amino acids. The ends were cut back, 3 bases at V and 8 bases at J, with 16 bases in the middle. Per germline, CDR1 MRHNA and CDR2 SNTAGT. The CDR3 loop is CASSDSGGPTGYTF. For the CDR3, the DNA is TGTGCCAGCAGTGATAGCGGGGGGCCAACGGGCTACACCTTC.

This chain joins TRBV4-2 and TRBJ2-7; 7 nucleotides agree with TRBD1. Per germline, CDR1 LGHNA and CDR2 YNFKEQ. J lost 2 bases, V lost 3 bases, and 7 bases had no gene match. The CDR3 has 15 residues. CDR3 DNA sequence: TGTGCCAGCAGCCAGTCCGGGACAGTGGCCTACGAGCAGTACTTC. As protein: CASSQSGTVAYEQYF.

The chain carries TRBV6-5 and TRBJ1-2, with D possibly being TRBD1 (5 bases). This CDR3 is built from 14 residues. Germline assignment: CDR1 MNHEY and CDR2 SVGAGI. Trimming removed 0 bases at V and 4 bases at J, with 9 bases between. The CDR3, as DNA: TGTGCCAGCAGTTACTCCCAGGGTCGCTATGGCTACACCTTC. Translated: CASSYSQGRYGYTF.

This clone was detected only a few times. The rearrangement joins TRBV20-1 to TRBJ2-1, with no clear D. The CDR3 has 13 amino acids. The germline V gene encodes CDR1 DFQATT and CDR2 SNEGSKA (reference sequence). The germline V and J ends were trimmed by 3 bases and 3 bases, with 9 bases remaining between them. The CDR3 spells CSASEAGYNEQFF. The CDR3 DNA is TGCAGTGCTAGTGAGGCAGGCTACAATGAGCAGTTCTTC.